The source of this TCR beta chain is a study of blood T cell repertoires in COVID-19. Only in-frame clones appear in the TCRdb table, and some are missing; sequencing was by immunoSEQ multiplex PCR. The sample carries 410,000 or so clones, 89% recorded once. The TCR originated in a woman between 40 and 50 years old with COVID-19, enrolled during active disease. The specimen sequenced was peripheral blood.

CDR3 loop: CASSRAGNTIYF. The CDR3 bases are TGTGCCAGCAGCCGTGCGGGAAACACCATATATTTT. The genes are TRBV9 and TRBJ1-3; no clear D gene. V was pared by 4 bases and J by 4 bases, with 6 bases between. CDR3 size: 12 residues. Germline values: CDR1 SGDLS, CDR2 YYNGEE. The full variable domain, its missing parts supplied by reference TRBV9 and TRBJ1-3, is DSGVTQTPKHLITATGQRVTLRCSPRSGDLSVYWYQQSLDQGLQFLIQYYNGEERAKGNILERFSAQQFPDLHSELNLSSLELGDSALYFCASSRAGNTIYFGEGSWLTVV.